Following are 18 T cell receptor beta chains from one sample sequenced in a study of regulatory T cells in long-lasting Graves disease. HTBI primers from iRepertoire and Arm-PCR of CDR3 regions yielded the TCR beta libraries. TCRdb redid the calling of the multiplex PCR reads with MiXCR, one entry per CDR3 protein. Seen here are a few hundred thousand distinct CDR3 sequences, less than 25% observed once, and the top ten hold about 27%. Time point reported: persistent/refractory GD, antithyroid drugs over 5 years with positive TRAb. With RNA extracted from PBMCs as input, the TCR library was made. This material consisted of peripheral blood mononuclear cells (PBMCs), taken when the disease was refractory, from a patient treated with antithyroid drugs. These receptors were collected from a female donor with Graves disease.

This clonotype came up many times. This chain connects TRBV12-5 to TRBJ1-1; D is ambiguous. V lost 1 base to trimming and J lost 1 base, with 7 bases between them. This CDR3 is built from 14 residues. Germline values: CDR1 LGHNT, CDR2 FRNRAP. The CDR3 DNA is TGTGCTAGTGGTTTGGGACTGAAGAACACTGAAGCTTTCTTT. It is translated as CASGLGLKNTEAFF.

This clonotype was seen a handful of times. V usage is TRBV19 and J usage is TRBJ1-2; 8 nucleotides align to TRBD1. Germline V gives CDR1 LNHDA, CDR2 SQIVND (reference sequence). V gave up 7 bases and J gave up 0 bases; unmatched junction bases: 7. CDR3 size: 15 residues. CDR3 loop: CASNDGQGANYGYTF. The CDR3, as DNA: TGTGCCAGTAACGACGGACAGGGCGCTAACTATGGCTACACCTTC.

This rearrangement joins TRBV6-5 to TRBJ1-5; TRBD1 aligns across 7 bases. Trimming took 0 bases from V and 5 from J; bases not matched to a gene: 4. This CDR3 is 15 amino acids long. Germline CDR1 reads MNHEY; CDR2 reads SVGAGI. The DNA of the CDR3 is TGTGCCAGCAGTTACTCTCGACAGGGACATCAGCCCCAGCATTTT. This codes for CASSYSRQGHQPQHF.

Of note for this clonotype: Germline and junction disagree at one end, which may indicate a read error. The chain uses TRBV2 and TRBJ1-1, with 12 bases aligning to TRBD1. Germline lookup yields CDR1 SNHLY and CDR2 FYNNEI. The CDR3 has 15 residues. The CDR3 DNA sequence: TGCGCCAGCAGCTCTCTGGGACAGGGGGCCACTGAAGCTTTCTTT. Translated, it gives CASSSLGQGATEAFF.

The rearrangement links TRBV20-1 to TRBJ2-7; 8 bases agree with TRBD1. Germline V lookup: CDR1 DFQATT, CDR2 SNEGSKA (reference sequence). Losses at the gene ends were 4 bases for V and 4 bases for J; bases not matched to a gene: 9. The CDR3 loop spans 14 amino acids. The DNA of the CDR3 is TGCAGTGCTATAGGAGGACAGGGCAATTACGAGCAGTACTTC. It translates to CSAIGGQGNYEQYF.

J is TRBJ2-4 and V is TRBV4-1; D possibly corresponds to TRBD1 (5 bases). The J call may be faulty, since TRBJ2-5 better matches the DNA end. Germline values: CDR1 MGHRA, CDR2 YSYEKL. The CDR3 has 16 residues. Written as DNA, the CDR3 is TGCGCCAGCAGCCAAGATTTCCAGGGTCGACAAGAGACCCAGTACTTC. Translating gives CASSQDFQGRQETQYF.

The genes are TRBV7-2 and TRBJ1-2, with 11 positions matching TRBD1. The CDR3 totals 16 residues. Unmatched junction bases numbered 6, after V lost 2 bases and J lost 4 bases. Germline CDR1 reads SGHTA; CDR2 reads FQGNSA. The CDR3 sequence is CASSLKRTGGGYGYTF. In DNA form, the CDR3 reads TGTGCCAGCAGCTTAAAACGGACAGGGGGCGGCTATGGCTACACCTTC.

In this sample, this clonotype turned up many times. This chain connects TRBV2 to TRBJ1-4; 8 bases align to TRBD1. The CDR3 extends over 15 amino acids. V was pared by 1 base and J by 3 bases, with 1 base of the junction left unmatched. The germline V gene has CDR1 SNHLY and CDR2 FYNNEI. The CDR3 loop is CASSEGTGPNEKLFF. The CDR3, as DNA: TGTGCCAGCAGTGAAGGGACAGGGCCTAATGAAAAACTGTTTTTT.

The table lists this clonotype with many counts. V and J are TRBV28 and TRBJ2-5, with D tentatively TRBD1 (5 bases). CDR1 is MDHEN and CDR2 is SYDVKM in the germline V gene. Trimming pared 2 bases from V and 7 bases from J, leaving 14 bases between. The length of the CDR3 is 14 residues. Written as DNA, the CDR3 is TGTGCCAGCAGTTTAGTTCCCCCCCAGGGGACCCAGTACTTC. This encodes CASSLVPPQGTQYF.

This chain uses TRBV19 with TRBJ2-7; the D call may be TRBD1 or TRBD2 (5 bases each). The V gene's germline CDR1 is LNHDA and CDR2 SQIVND (reference sequence). CDR3 length: 14 amino acids. With 4 bases removed from V and 0 bases from J, the gap between germline ends came to 10 bases. The CDR3 loop reads CASSTRDGSYEQYF. DNA of the CDR3: TGTGCCAGTAGTACCCGGGACGGCTCCTACGAGCAGTACTTC.

CDR3 nucleotide sequence: TGTGCCAGCACCCTTAATCCAGTCTCGATGACGTTGAGGACTGAAAAACTGTTTTTT. It yields the protein CASTLNPVSMTLRTEKLFF. The V gene is TRBV7-8, the J gene TRBJ1-4, with no clear D. This CDR3 spans 19 amino acids. The germline CDR1 and CDR2 sequences are SGHVS and FQNEAQ. V gave up 7 bases and J gave up 7 bases, with 31 bases separating them.

The rearrangement links TRBV24-1 to TRBJ2-1; 7 bases agree with TRBD1. Germline V gene data show CDR1 as KGHDR and CDR2 as SFDVKD. J was trimmed by 12 bases and V by 4 bases; bases with no gene match: 8. CDR3 length: 13 residues. CDR3 loop: CATSDRDSSWQFF. CDR3 bases: TGTGCCACCAGTGACCGGGACAGTTCGTGGCAGTTCTTC.

This clonotype has a handful of counts. The V call is TRBV10-3, the J call TRBJ1-5; D not resolved. The CDR3 totals 15 residues. Germline V gene sequence: CDR1 ENHRY, CDR2 SYGVKD. V was trimmed by 0 bases and J by 2 bases, leaving 8 bases between them. This CDR3 is CAISESKGRNQPQHF. Here the CDR3 DNA reads TGTGCCATCAGTGAGTCGAAAGGCCGCAATCAGCCCCAGCATTTT.

This clonotype was seen at least ten times. J is TRBJ1-1 and V is TRBV2; D is perhaps TRBD1 (5 bases). The CDR3 spans 11 residues. V was cut by 9 bases and J by 7 bases, with 12 bases left in between. Germline assignment: CDR1 SNHLY and CDR2 FYNNEI. CDR3 in amino acids: CASGDGVEAFF. CDR3 nucleotide sequence: TGTGCCAGTGGGGACGGAGTTGAAGCTTTCTTT.

Regarding this clonotype: An end of the junction differs from the germline gene, which may be a read error. This chain uses TRBV5-1 with TRBJ2-5; D is unclear. Germline CDR1 is SGHRS and CDR2 is YFSETQ. CDR3 size: 14 residues. CDR3 nucleotide sequence: TGCGCCAGCAACTTGGGGTCAGGAAAAGAGACCCAGTACTTC. Protein product: CASNLGSGKETQYF.

This clonotype was counted between two and nine times. V usage is TRBV15 and J usage is TRBJ2-7, with TRBD2 matching over 12 bases. V lost 3 bases, J lost 7 bases, and 7 bases stayed unmatched. The CDR3 sequence is 15 residues long. Germline CDR1 and CDR2: LNHNV and YYDKDF (reference sequence). CDR3 amino acids: CATSRVLAGGGEQYF. The CDR3 DNA reads TGTGCCACCAGCAGGGTACTAGCGGGAGGCGGGGAGCAGTACTTC.

This clonotype occurred a few times. The chain employs TRBV20-1 and TRBJ1-1; D may be TRBD1 (6 bases). This CDR3 comprises 11 residues. V dropped 6 bases and J dropped 7 bases, with 12 bases sitting between them. Germline V lookup: CDR1 DFQATT, CDR2 SNEGSKA (reference sequence). DNA of the CDR3: TGCAGTGCGACGACAGGATTTGAAGCTTTCTTT. The encoded protein is CSATTGFEAFF.

DNA of the CDR3: TGTGCCAGCAGTTCGCCGACAGCTGGGGCCAACGTCCTGACTTTC. Its protein is CASSSPTAGANVLTF. The chain couples TRBV28 to TRBJ2-6; D is possibly TRBD1 (5 bases). V was clipped by 4 bases and J by 2 bases, with 9 bases between them. CDR3 size: 15 residues. Germline CDR1 and CDR2: MDHEN and SYDVKM.